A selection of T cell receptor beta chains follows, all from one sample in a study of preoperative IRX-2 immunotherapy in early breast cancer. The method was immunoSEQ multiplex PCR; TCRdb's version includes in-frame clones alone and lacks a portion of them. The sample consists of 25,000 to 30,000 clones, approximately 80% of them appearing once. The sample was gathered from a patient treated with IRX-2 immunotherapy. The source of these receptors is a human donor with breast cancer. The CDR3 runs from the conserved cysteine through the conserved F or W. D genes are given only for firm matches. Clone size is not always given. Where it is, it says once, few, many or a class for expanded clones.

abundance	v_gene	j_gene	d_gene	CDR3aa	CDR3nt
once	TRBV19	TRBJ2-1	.	CASSPPPWTEQFF	TGTGCCAGTAGTCCCCCCCCTTGGACTGAGCAGTTCTTC
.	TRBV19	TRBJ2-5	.	CASSPRSEGETQYF	TGTGCCAGTAGCCCCCGGTCGGAGGGAGAGACCCAGTACTTC
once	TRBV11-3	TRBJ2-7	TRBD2	CASSSHWTSGWYEQYF	TGTGCCAGCAGCTCTCACTGGACTAGCGGGTGGTACGAGCAGTACTTC
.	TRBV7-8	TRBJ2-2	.	CASSPPREGNTGELFF	TGTGCCAGCAGCCCCCCTAGGGAAGGGAACACCGGGGAGCTGTTTTTT
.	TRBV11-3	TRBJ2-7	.	CASSKGVTSPSYEQYF	TGTGCCAGCAGCAAAGGGGTTACTAGCCCGTCGTACGAGCAGTACTTC
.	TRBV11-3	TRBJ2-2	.	CASSSTSGPNTGELFF	TGTGCCAGCAGCTCTACCTCCGGGCCGAACACCGGGGAGCTGTTTTTT
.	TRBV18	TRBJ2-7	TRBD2	CASSRTSGAYEQYF	TGTGCCAGCTCAAGGACTAGCGGGGCCTACGAGCAGTACTTC
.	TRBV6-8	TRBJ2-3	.	CASSYLGADTQYF	TGTGCCAGCAGTTACCTAGGAGCAGATACGCAGTATTTT
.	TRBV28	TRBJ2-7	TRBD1	CASRLPGQGPHEQYF	TGTGCCAGCAGATTGCCGGGACAGGGGCCCCACGAGCAGTACTTC
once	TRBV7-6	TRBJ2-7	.	CASSVHLSRGYEQYF	TGTGCCAGCAGCGTACACCTTTCAAGGGGATACGAGCAGTACTTC
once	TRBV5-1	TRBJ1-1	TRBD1	CASSWSGQGNTEAFF	TGCGCCAGCAGCTGGTCGGGACAGGGGAACACTGAAGCTTTCTTT
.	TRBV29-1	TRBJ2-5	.	CSVSETNQETQYF	TGCAGCGTTTCCGAGACAAACCAAGAGACCCAGTACTTC
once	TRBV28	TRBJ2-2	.	CASRTSSFGELFF	TGTGCCAGCAGAACCAGTAGCTTTGGGGAGCTGTTTTTT